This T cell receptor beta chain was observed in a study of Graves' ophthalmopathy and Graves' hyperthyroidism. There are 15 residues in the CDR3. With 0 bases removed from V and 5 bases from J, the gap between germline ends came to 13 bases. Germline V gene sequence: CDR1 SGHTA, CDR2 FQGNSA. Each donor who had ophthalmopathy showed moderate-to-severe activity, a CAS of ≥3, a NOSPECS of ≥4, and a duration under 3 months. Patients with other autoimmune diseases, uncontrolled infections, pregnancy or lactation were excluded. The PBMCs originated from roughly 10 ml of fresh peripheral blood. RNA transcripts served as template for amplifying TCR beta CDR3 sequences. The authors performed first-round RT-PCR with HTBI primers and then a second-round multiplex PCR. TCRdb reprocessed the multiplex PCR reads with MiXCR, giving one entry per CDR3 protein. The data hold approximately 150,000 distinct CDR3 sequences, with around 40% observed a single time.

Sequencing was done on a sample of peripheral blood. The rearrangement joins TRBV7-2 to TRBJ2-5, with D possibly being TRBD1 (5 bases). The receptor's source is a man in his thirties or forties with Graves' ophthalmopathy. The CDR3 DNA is TGTGCCAGCAGCTTAGCATCTGGGGCTGGTGAGACCCAGTACTTC. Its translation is CASSLASGAGETQYF.